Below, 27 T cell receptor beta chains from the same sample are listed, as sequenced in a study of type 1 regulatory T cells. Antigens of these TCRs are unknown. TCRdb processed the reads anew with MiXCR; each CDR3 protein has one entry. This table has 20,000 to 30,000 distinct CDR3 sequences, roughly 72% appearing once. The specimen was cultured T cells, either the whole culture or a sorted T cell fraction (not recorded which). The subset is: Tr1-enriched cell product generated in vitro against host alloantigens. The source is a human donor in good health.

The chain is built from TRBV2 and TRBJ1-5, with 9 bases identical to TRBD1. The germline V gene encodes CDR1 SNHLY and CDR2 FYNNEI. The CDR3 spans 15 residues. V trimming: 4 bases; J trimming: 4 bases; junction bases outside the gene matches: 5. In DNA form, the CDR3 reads TGTGCCAGCAGTGGAACCGGGACAGGGAATCAGCCCCAGCATTTT. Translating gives CASSGTGTGNQPQHF. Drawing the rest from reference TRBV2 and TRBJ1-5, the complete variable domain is EPEVTQTPSHQVTQMGQEVILRCVPISNHLYFYWYRQILGQKVEFLVSFYNNEISEKSEIFDDQFSVERPDGSNFTLKIRSTKLEDSAMYFCASSGTGTGNQPQHFGDGTRLSIL.

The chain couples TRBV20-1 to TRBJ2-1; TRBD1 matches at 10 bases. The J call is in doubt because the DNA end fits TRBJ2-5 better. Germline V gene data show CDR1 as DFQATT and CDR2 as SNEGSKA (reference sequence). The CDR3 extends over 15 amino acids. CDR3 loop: CSARGWGTGVETQYF. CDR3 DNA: TGCAGTGCTAGAGGGTGGGGGACAGGGGTCGAGACCCAGTACTTC.

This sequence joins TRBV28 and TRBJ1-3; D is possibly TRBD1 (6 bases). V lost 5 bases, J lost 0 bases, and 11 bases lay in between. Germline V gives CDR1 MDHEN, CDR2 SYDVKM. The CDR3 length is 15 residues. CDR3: CASSTGIPSGNTIYF. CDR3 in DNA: TGTGCCAGCAGTACAGGGATACCCTCTGGAAACACCATATATTTT.

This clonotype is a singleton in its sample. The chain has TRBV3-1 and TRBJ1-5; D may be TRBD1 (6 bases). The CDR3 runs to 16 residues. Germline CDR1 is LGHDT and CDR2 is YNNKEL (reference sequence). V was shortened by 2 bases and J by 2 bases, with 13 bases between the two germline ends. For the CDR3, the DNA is TGTGCCAGCAGCCAAAGTCCCAGGGGCGGCAATCAGCCCCAGCATTTT. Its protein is CASSQSPRGGNQPQHF.

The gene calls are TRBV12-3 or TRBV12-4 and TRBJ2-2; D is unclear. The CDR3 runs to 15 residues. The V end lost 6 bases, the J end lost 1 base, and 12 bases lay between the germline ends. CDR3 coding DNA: TGTGCCAGCAGCTCCCAAGGTCTGAACACCGGGGAGCTGTTTTTT. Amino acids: CASSSQGLNTGELFF.

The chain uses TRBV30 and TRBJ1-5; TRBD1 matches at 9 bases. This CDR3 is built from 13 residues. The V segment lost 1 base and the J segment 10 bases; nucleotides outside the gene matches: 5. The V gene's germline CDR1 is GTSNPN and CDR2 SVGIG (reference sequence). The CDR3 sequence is CAWSARQGEPQHF. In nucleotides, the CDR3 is TGTGCCTGGAGTGCACGACAGGGGGAACCCCAGCATTTT.

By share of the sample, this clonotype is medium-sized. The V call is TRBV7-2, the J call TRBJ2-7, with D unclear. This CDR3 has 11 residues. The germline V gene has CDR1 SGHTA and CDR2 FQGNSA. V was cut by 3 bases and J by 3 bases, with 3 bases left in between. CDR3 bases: TGTGCCAGCAGCTTGCGCTACGAGCAGTACTTC. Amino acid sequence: CASSLRYEQYF.

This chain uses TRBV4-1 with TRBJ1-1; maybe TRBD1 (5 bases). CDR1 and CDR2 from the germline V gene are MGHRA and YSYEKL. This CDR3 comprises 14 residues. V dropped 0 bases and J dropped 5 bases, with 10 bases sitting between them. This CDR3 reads CASSQDWGGTEAFF. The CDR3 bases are TGCGCCAGCAGCCAAGATTGGGGGGGGACTGAAGCTTTCTTT.

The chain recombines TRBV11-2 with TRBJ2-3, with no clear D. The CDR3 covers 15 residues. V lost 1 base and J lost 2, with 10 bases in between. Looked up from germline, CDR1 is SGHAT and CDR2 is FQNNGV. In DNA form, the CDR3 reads TGTGCCAGCAGCTTAGCAAATGCCTTCACAGATACGCAGTATTTT. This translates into CASSLANAFTDTQYF.

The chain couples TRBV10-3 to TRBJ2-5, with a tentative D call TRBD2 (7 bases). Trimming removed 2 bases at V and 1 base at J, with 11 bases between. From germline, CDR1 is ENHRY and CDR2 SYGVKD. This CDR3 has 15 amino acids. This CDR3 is CAISERGALQETQYF. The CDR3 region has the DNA TGTGCCATCAGTGAGCGGGGGGCGCTCCAAGAGACCCAGTACTTC.

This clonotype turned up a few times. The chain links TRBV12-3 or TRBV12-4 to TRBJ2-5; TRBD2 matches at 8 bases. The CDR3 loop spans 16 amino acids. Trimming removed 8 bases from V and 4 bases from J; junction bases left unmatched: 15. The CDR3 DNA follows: TGTGCCAGCGCTAGAGGGCGGGGGGCCCATGGAGAGACCCAGTACTTC. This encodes CASARGRGAHGETQYF.

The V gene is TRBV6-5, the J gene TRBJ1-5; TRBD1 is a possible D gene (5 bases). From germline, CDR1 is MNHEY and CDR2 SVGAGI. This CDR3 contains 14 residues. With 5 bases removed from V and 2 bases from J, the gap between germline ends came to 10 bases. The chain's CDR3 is CASSPGTGNQPQHF. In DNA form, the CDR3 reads TGTGCCAGCAGTCCGGGGACGGGCAATCAGCCCCAGCATTTT.

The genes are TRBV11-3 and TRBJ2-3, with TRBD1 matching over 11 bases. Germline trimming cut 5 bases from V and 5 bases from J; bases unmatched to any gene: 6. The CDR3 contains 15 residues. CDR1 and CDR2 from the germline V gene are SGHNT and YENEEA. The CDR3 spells CASSLDRGLGDTQYF. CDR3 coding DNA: TGTGCCAGCAGCCTGGACAGGGGGCTAGGAGATACGCAGTATTTT.

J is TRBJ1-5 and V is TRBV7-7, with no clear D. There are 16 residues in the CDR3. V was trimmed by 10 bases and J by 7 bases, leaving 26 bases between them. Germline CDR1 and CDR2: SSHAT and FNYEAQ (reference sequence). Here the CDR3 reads CAINLSGPWRPQPQHF. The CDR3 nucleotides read TGTGCCATTAACCTAAGCGGGCCCTGGCGGCCCCAGCCCCAGCATTTT.

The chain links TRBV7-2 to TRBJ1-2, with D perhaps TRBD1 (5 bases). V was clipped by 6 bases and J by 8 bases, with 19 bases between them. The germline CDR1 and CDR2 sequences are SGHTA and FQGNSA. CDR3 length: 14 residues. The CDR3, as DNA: TGTGCCAGCAGTCTCCCTGGGAGGGCAGGGGGCTACACCTTC. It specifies CASSLPGRAGGYTF.

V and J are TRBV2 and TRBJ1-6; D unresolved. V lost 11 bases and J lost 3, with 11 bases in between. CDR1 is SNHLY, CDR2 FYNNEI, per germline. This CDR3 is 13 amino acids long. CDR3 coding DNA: TGTGCCGGCCGGGGTCTCTATAATTCACCCCTCCACTTT. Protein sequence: CAGRGLYNSPLHF.

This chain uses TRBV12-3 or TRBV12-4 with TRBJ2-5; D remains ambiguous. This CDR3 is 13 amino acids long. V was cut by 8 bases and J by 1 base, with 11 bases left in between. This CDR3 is CASSLWAQETQYF. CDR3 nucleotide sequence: TGTGCCAGCTCTCTATGGGCCCAAGAGACCCAGTACTTC.

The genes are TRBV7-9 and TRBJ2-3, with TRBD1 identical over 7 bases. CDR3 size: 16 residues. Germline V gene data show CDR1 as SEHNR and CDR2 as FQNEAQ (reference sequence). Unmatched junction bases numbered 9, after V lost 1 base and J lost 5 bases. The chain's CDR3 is CASSLEYQGEGDTQYF. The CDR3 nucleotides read TGTGCCAGCAGCTTAGAGTATCAGGGGGAAGGAGATACGCAGTATTTT.

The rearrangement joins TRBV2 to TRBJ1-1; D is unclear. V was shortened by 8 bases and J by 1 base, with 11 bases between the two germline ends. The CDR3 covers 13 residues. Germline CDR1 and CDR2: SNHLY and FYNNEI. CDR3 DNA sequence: TGTGCCAGCTCGACGGAGAGGAACACTGAAGCTTTCTTT. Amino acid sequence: CASSTERNTEAFF.

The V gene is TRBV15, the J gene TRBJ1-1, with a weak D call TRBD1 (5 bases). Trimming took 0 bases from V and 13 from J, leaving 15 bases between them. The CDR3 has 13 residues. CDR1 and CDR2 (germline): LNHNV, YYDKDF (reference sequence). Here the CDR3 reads CATSRDLWGIVFF. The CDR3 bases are TGTGCCACCAGCAGAGATCTGTGGGGGATCGTTTTCTTT. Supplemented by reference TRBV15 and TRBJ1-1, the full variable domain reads DAMVIQNPRYQVTQFGKPVTLSCSQTLNHNVMYWYQQKSSQAPKLLFHYYDKDFNNEADTPDNFQSRRPNTSFCFLDIRSPGLGDTAMYLCATSRDLWGIVFFGQGTRLTVV.

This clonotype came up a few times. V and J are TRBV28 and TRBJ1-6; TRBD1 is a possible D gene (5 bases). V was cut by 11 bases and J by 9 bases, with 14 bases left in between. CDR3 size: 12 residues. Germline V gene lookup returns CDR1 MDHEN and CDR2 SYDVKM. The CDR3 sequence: CAGGGASSPLHF. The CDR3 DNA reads TGTGCCGGGGGGGGAGCAAGTTCACCCCTCCACTTT. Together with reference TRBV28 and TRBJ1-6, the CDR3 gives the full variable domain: DVKVTQSSRYLVKRTGEKVFLECVQDMDHENMFWYRQDPGLGLRLIYFSYDVKMKEKGDIPEGYSVSREKKERFSLILESASTNQTSMYLCAGGGASSPLHFGNGTRLTVT.

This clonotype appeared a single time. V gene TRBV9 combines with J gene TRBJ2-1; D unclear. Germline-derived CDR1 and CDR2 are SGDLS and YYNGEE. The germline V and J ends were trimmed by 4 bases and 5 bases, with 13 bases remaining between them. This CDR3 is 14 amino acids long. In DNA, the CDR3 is TGTGCCAGCAGCCCCTCCCAATCCCACAATGAGCAGTTCTTC. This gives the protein CASSPSQSHNEQFF.

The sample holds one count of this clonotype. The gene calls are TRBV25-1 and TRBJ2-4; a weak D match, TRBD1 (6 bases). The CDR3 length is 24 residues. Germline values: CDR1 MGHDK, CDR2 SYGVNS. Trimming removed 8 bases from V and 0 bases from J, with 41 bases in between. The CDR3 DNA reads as TGTGCCAGCGAGCCAAAATCCGTCCGGAGGCACAGGGAAGGGAAGGAGGAAGCCAAAAACATTCAGTACTTC. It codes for CASEPKSVRRHREGKEEAKNIQYF.

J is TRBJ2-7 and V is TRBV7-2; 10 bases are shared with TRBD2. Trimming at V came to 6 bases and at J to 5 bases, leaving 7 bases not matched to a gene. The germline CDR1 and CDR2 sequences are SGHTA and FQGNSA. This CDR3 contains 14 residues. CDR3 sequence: CASRPGLARDEQYF. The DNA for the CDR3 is TGTGCCAGCAGGCCGGGACTAGCGAGGGACGAGCAGTACTTC.

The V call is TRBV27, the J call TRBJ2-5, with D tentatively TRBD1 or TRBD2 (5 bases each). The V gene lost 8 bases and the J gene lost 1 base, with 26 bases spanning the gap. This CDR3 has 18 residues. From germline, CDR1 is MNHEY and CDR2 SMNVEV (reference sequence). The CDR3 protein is CASRPPRPGPRAQETQYF. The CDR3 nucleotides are TGTGCCAGCCGCCCGCCCCGGCCGGGGCCCAGGGCCCAAGAGACCCAGTACTTC.

CDR3 region: CASSLTSTSTDTQYF. The CDR3 coding sequence is TGTGCCAGCAGCCTAACATCCACTAGCACAGATACGCAGTATTTT. This chain links TRBV5-4 with TRBJ2-3, with unresolved D. This CDR3 contains 15 residues. V gave up 4 bases and J gave up 0 bases, with 12 bases separating them. The germline CDR1 and CDR2 sequences are SGHNT and YYREEE (reference sequence).

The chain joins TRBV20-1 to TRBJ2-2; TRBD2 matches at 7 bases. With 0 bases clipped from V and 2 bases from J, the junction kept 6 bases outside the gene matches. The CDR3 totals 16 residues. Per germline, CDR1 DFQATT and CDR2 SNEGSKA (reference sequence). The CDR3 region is CSARDTAGLNTGELFF. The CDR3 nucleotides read TGCAGTGCTAGAGATACAGCGGGGTTAAACACCGGGGAGCTGTTTTTT.